A single sample is the source of the 31 T cell receptor beta chains below, sequenced in a study of cytomegalovirus exposure and HLA in healthy donors. 60 Vbeta and 13 Jbeta primers were used in PCR. Libraries were prepared by immunoSEQ multiplex PCR; TCRdb keeps only in-frame clonotypes and omits some of them. The sample carries approximately 75,000 clones, 70% to 85% recorded once. Sequencing was performed on PBMCs. These receptors were collected from a man in his 70s in good health and CMV-seropositive.

The chain is built from TRBV6-5 and TRBJ1-2; D call uncertain. V dropped 8 bases and J dropped 5 bases, with 18 bases sitting between them. This CDR3 is 14 amino acids long. Germline assignment: CDR1 MNHEY and CDR2 SVGAGI. CDR3 DNA sequence: TGTGCCAGCGGCAATTTTAGGAGGCCATATGGCTACACCTTC. It codes for CASGNFRRPYGYTF.

The rearrangement links TRBV30 to TRBJ2-7, with 7 positions matching TRBD1. V gave up 3 bases and J gave up 5 bases; unmatched junction bases: 7. The CDR3 has 13 amino acids. Germline-derived CDR1 and CDR2 are GTSNPN and SVGIG (reference sequence). The CDR3 DNA follows: TGTGCCTGGAGGTGGACAGGCTTGAACGAGCAGTACTTC. Translation: CAWRWTGLNEQYF.

This sequence joins TRBV5-4 and TRBJ2-5, with 10 bases that match TRBD1. The V and J ends lost 9 bases and 4 bases, in that order; junction bases with no gene match: 15. The V gene's germline CDR1 is SGHNT and CDR2 YYREEE (reference sequence). This CDR3 has 16 residues. CDR3: CATAPALTGGGETQYF. The CDR3 coding sequence is TGTGCCACCGCACCCGCTCTGACAGGGGGCGGAGAGACCCAGTACTTC.

This sequence joins TRBV29-1 and TRBJ1-3, with 7 bases lining up with TRBD1. Germline-derived CDR1 and CDR2 are SQVTM and ANQGSEA. The CDR3 is 14 amino acids. V dropped 4 bases and J dropped 8; count of bases not matched to a gene: 11. Here the CDR3 reads CSVGLGQAADTIYF. CDR3 bases: TGCAGCGTTGGGCTTGGACAGGCAGCGGACACCATATATTTT.

This sequence joins TRBV6-1 and TRBJ1-5; maybe TRBD1 (6 bases). The CDR3 runs 16 residues. V was trimmed by 2 bases and J by 2 bases, leaving 13 bases between them. Germline loops: CDR1 MNHNS, CDR2 SASEGT. The CDR3 bases are TGTGCCAGCAGTGAAACAGGGAGTTCGGGCAATCAGCCCCAGCATTTT. This codes for CASSETGSSGNQPQHF.

As DNA, the CDR3 is TGTGCCAGCAGCTTAGCACTAGCGGGAGGTATAAGGTACGAGCAGTACTTC. It specifies CASSLALAGGIRYEQYF. V gene TRBV13 combines with J gene TRBJ2-7; 12 bases line up with TRBD2. The CDR3 loop spans 17 amino acids. With 1 base clipped from V and 4 bases from J, the junction kept 8 bases outside the gene matches. Germline CDR1 reads PRHDT; CDR2 reads FYEKMQ (reference sequence).

This chain uses TRBV28 with TRBJ1-5; tentative D call: TRBD1 (5 bases). The CDR3 has 15 residues. Per germline, CDR1 MDHEN and CDR2 SYDVKM. With 2 bases removed from V and 6 bases from J, the gap between germline ends came to 14 bases. CDR3: CASSLPYGGGQPQHF. In DNA form, the CDR3 reads TGTGCCAGCAGTTTACCTTATGGGGGAGGTCAGCCCCAGCATTTT.

The chain links TRBV2 to TRBJ2-5; TRBD1 is a possible D gene (6 bases). The CDR3 sequence is 14 residues long. Germline assignment: CDR1 SNHLY and CDR2 FYNNEI. V gave up 7 bases and J gave up 0 bases, with 12 bases separating them. CDR3 DNA: TGTGCCAGCAACCAACAGGGTTACCAAGAGACCCAGTACTTC. The encoded protein is CASNQQGYQETQYF.

The chain carries TRBV5-1 and TRBJ2-3, with a weak D call TRBD2 (5 bases). Germline assignment: CDR1 SGHRS and CDR2 YFSETQ. Trimming took 1 base from V and 8 from J, leaving 11 bases between them. The CDR3 is made up of 13 amino acids. The CDR3 spells CASSLMEAGTQYF. The CDR3 DNA sequence: TGCGCCAGCAGCTTGATGGAGGCAGGTACGCAGTATTTT. The full variable domain, in which reference TRBV5-1 and TRBJ2-3 provide the parts outside the CDR3, is KAGVTQTPRYLIKTRGQQVTLSCSPISGHRSVSWYQQTPGQGLQFLFEYFSETQRNKGNFPGRFSGRQFSNSRSEMNVSTLELGDSALYLCASSLMEAGTQYFGPGTRLTVL.

The chain carries TRBV6-5 and TRBJ2-7, with a weak D call TRBD1 (5 bases). The CDR3 contains 13 residues. The V gene lost 0 bases and the J gene lost 5 bases, with 8 bases spanning the gap. Germline values: CDR1 MNHEY, CDR2 SVGAGI. For the CDR3, the DNA is TGTGCCAGCAGTTACTCAGGGGCGGACGAGCAGTACTTC. This translates into CASSYSGADEQYF.

This clone was seen a single time. The chain uses TRBV4-3 and TRBJ1-1; D unresolved. CDR1 and CDR2 from the germline V gene are LGHNA and YSLEER. The CDR3 runs to 13 residues. V lost 0 bases and J lost 10, with 12 bases in between. The CDR3 coding sequence is TGCGCCAGCAGCCAAGAAGAGAGGCGGGGAGCTTTCTTT. Its protein product is CASSQEERRGAFF.

The chain has TRBV18 and TRBJ2-1, with D possibly TRBD2 on 5 matching bases. Germline V gene sequence: CDR1 KGHSH, CDR2 LQKENI. Trimming took off 2 bases at V and 9 bases at J, with 14 bases between the two ends. This CDR3 region has 14 residues. The CDR3 loop reads CASSPGLGESEQFF. The CDR3 DNA is TGTGCCAGCTCACCAGGCCTCGGGGAGAGTGAGCAGTTCTTC.

This chain joins TRBV11-2 and TRBJ1-3, with 9 positions matching TRBD1. Germline loops: CDR1 SGHAT, CDR2 FQNNGV. The CDR3 contains 18 residues. V lost 5 bases and J lost 1; bases outside the gene matches: 12. The CDR3 DNA follows: TGTGCCAGCAGCCAACACTCCGGGACAGGGTATTCTGGAAACACCATATATTTT. Its protein is CASSQHSGTGYSGNTIYF. The whole variable domain, filled in from reference TRBV11-2 and TRBJ1-3, reads EAGVAQSPRYKIIEKRQSVAFWCNPISGHATLYWYQQILGQGPKLLIQFQNNGVVDDSQLPKDRFSAERLKGVDSTLKIQPAKLEDSAVYLCASSQHSGTGYSGNTIYFGEGSWLTVV.

With respect to this clone: Other DNA variants within this sample encode the same CDR3. The rearrangement joins TRBV10-2 to TRBJ1-5; TRBD1 might be the D (5 bases). Germline lookup yields CDR1 WSHSY and CDR2 SAAADI. Trimming shortened V by 0 bases and J by 4 bases, and 7 bases separated the two germline ends. CDR3 length: 14 amino acids. Written as DNA, the CDR3 is TGCGCCAGCAGTGAGTCGTCAGGGAATCAGCCCCAGCATTTT. It encodes CASSESSGNQPQHF.

The rearrangement links TRBV4-1 to TRBJ2-1; 7 bases line up with TRBD1. The germline V gene encodes CDR1 MGHRA and CDR2 YSYEKL. J gave up 8 bases and V 0 bases, and 16 bases lay outside the gene matches. The CDR3 runs to 18 residues. As DNA, the CDR3 is TGCGCCAGCAGCCAAGACCCACAGGGGCCCTCGTGGCGGGATGAGCAGTTCTTC. The encoded protein is CASSQDPQGPSWRDEQFF.

The rearrangement uses TRBV7-9 and TRBJ1-2; no clear D. CDR1 and CDR2 from the germline V gene are SEHNR and FQNEAQ (reference sequence). V was pared by 5 bases and J by 2 bases, with 9 bases between. This CDR3 region has 13 residues. CDR3 in DNA: TGTGCCAGCAGCCTAACAGTGAACTATGGCTACACCTTC. It is translated as CASSLTVNYGYTF. Filled out from reference TRBV7-9 and TRBJ1-2, the complete variable domain reads DTGVSQNPRHKITKRGQNVTFRCDPISEHNRLYWYRQTLGQGPEFLTYFQNEAQLEKSRLLSDRFSAERPKGSFSTLEIQRTEQGDSAMYLCASSLTVNYGYTFGSGTRLTVV.

The chain employs TRBV19 and TRBJ1-2, with 7 bases that match TRBD1. CDR1 is LNHDA and CDR2 is SQIVND in the germline V gene (reference sequence). The V and J ends lost 8 bases and 8 bases, in that order; junction bases with no gene match: 14. The CDR3 is 14 residues long. In DNA, the CDR3 is TGTGCCAGTCGATACCGGGACAGCTATCAGGGCTACACCTTC. It is translated as CASRYRDSYQGYTF.

The chain is built from TRBV28 and TRBJ2-7, with a tentative D call TRBD2 (6 bases). Trimming cost V 0 bases and J 0 bases, with 9 bases left between them. Germline CDR1 is MDHEN and CDR2 is SYDVKM. This CDR3 has 15 residues. The CDR3 here is CASSLWGGSSYEQYF. CDR3 DNA: TGTGCCAGCAGTTTATGGGGAGGCAGCTCCTACGAGCAGTACTTC. The whole variable domain, remainder taken from reference TRBV28 and TRBJ2-7, is DVKVTQSSRYLVKRTGEKVFLECVQDMDHENMFWYRQDPGLGLRLIYFSYDVKMKEKGDIPEGYSVSREKKERFSLILESASTNQTSMYLCASSLWGGSSYEQYFGPGTRLTVT.

This chain links TRBV5-1 with TRBJ2-5, with TRBD1 matching over 12 bases. Trimming removed 5 bases from V and 4 bases from J; junction bases left unmatched: 9. There are 16 residues in the CDR3. Germline CDR1 is SGHRS and CDR2 is YFSETQ. The CDR3 sequence is CASSLAGTGGAETQYF. The CDR3 DNA sequence: TGCGCCAGCAGTCTCGCCGGGACAGGGGGCGCAGAGACCCAGTACTTC.

This sequence joins TRBV5-1 and TRBJ2-7, with 10 bases aligning to TRBD2. Germline loops: CDR1 SGHRS, CDR2 YFSETQ. CDR3 length equals 15 residues. With V trimmed by 2 bases and J by 2 bases, 4 bases remained unmatched. Here the CDR3 DNA reads TGCGCCAGCAGCTTCTCACTAGCGGGAACCTACGAGCAGTACTTC. This gives the protein CASSFSLAGTYEQYF.

The chain combines TRBV2 with TRBJ1-4; D gene uncertain. Trimming pared 3 bases from V and 3 bases from J, leaving 11 bases between. Germline lookup yields CDR1 SNHLY and CDR2 FYNNEI. The CDR3 sequence is 15 residues long. CDR3 region: CASSDLRQSNEKLFF. DNA of the CDR3: TGTGCCAGCAGTGACCTCAGGCAATCTAATGAAAAACTGTTTTTT.

The chain is built from TRBV5-4 and TRBJ2-5; 8 positions match TRBD2. With 1 base clipped from V and 6 bases from J, the junction kept 8 bases outside the gene matches. The CDR3 has 15 amino acids. Germline assignment: CDR1 SGHNT and CDR2 YYREEE (reference sequence). The DNA for the CDR3 is TGTGCCAGCAGCTTGCTAGCGGGCAATCCAAAGACCCAGTACTTC. The encoded protein is CASSLLAGNPKTQYF.

This clone was detected once. The chain recombines TRBV7-3 with TRBJ2-2, with 9 bases lining up with TRBD1. Germline assignment: CDR1 SGHTA and CDR2 FQGTGA. The V and J ends lost 1 base and 3 bases, in that order; junction bases with no gene match: 3. CDR3 size: 16 residues. The CDR3 DNA reads TGTGCCAGCAGCTTAAGGGGACAGGGCTACACCGGGGAGCTGTTTTTT. Amino acid sequence: CASSLRGQGYTGELFF.

In its sample, this clone was seen a few times. The gene calls are TRBV30 and TRBJ2-7, with a weak D call TRBD1 (7 bases). V lost 2 bases and J 6 bases, leaving 14 bases between the germline ends. Germline loops: CDR1 GTSNPN, CDR2 SVGIG (reference sequence). This CDR3 is built from 13 residues. The CDR3 protein is CAWSRQGAGEQYF. The CDR3 region has the DNA TGTGCCTGGAGTCGACAGGGAGCGGGCGAGCAGTACTTC.

The rearrangement links TRBV18 to TRBJ1-2, with 7 bases fitting TRBD1. The germline V gene has CDR1 KGHSH and CDR2 LQKENI. The CDR3 totals 17 residues. Trimming removed 3 bases from V and 7 bases from J; junction bases left unmatched: 17. CDR3 bases: TGTGCCAGCTCACCCGCCGGGCGGGACAGCGACGACGGTGGCTACACCTTC. Protein product: CASSPAGRDSDDGGYTF.

The chain has TRBV30 and TRBJ2-1, with D possibly being TRBD1 (7 bases). Germline V gene lookup returns CDR1 GTSNPN and CDR2 SVGIG (reference sequence). Deletions cut 4 bases from V and 3 bases from J, with 10 bases between. The CDR3 covers 13 residues. The CDR3 spells CAWTRGDYNEQFF. For the CDR3, the DNA is TGTGCCTGGACCAGGGGGGACTACAATGAGCAGTTCTTC.

The chain joins TRBV9 to TRBJ2-1; 10 bases fit TRBD2. Germline V CDR1 and CDR2: SGDLS, YYNGEE. Trimming removed 4 bases from V and 9 bases from J; junction bases left unmatched: 13. CDR3 length equals 16 residues. The CDR3 nucleotides read TGTGCCAGCAGCCCCCGTACAGCGGGGGGGCCGAGTGAGCAGTTCTTC. Amino acid sequence: CASSPRTAGGPSEQFF.

The chain recombines TRBV5-1 with TRBJ1-1, with D possibly matching TRBD1 (6 bases). Deletions cut 0 bases from V and 8 bases from J, with 8 bases between. Germline-derived CDR1 and CDR2 are SGHRS and YFSETQ. The CDR3 spans 12 residues. The CDR3 nucleotides read TGCGCCAGCAGCTTGGTAGGGGGAGAAGCTTTCTTT. Its translation: CASSLVGGEAFF.

The J gene is TRBJ2-6, the V gene TRBV29-1; TRBD2 is a possible D gene (5 bases). V lost 4 bases, J lost 1 base, and 8 bases lay in between. This CDR3 is built from 14 residues. From germline, CDR1 is SQVTM and CDR2 ANQGSEA. CDR3 residues: CSVVGGSGANVLTF. The CDR3 DNA reads as TGCAGCGTTGTAGGCGGGTCTGGGGCCAACGTCCTGACTTTC.

The rearrangement links TRBV13 to TRBJ2-6; TRBD1 matches 10 bases. J gave up 0 bases and V 5 bases, and 7 bases lay outside the gene matches. Germline loops: CDR1 PRHDT, CDR2 FYEKMQ (reference sequence). The CDR3 consists of 18 residues. This chain's CDR3 is CASSLTGTGVSGANVLTF. CDR3 DNA: TGTGCCAGCAGCCTCACCGGGACAGGGGTCTCTGGGGCCAACGTCCTGACTTTC.

The CDR3 bases are TGTGCCAGCAGACAGGGACTAGCGGGCCCACAAGAGACCCAGTACTTC. Residues: CASRQGLAGPQETQYF. The chain links TRBV2 to TRBJ2-5, with 12 bases aligning to TRBD2. The CDR3 contains 16 residues. With 6 bases clipped from V and 2 bases from J, the junction kept 7 bases outside the gene matches. CDR1 is SNHLY and CDR2 is FYNNEI in the germline V gene.